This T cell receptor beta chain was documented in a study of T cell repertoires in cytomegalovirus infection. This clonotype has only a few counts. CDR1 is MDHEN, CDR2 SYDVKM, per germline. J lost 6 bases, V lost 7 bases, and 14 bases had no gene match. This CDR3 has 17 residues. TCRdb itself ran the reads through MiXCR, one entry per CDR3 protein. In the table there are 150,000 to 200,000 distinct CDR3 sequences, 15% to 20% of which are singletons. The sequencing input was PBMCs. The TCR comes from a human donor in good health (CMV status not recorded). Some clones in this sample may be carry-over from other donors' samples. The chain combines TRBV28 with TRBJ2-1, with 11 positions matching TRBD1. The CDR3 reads CASIYSRTGGRLNEQFF. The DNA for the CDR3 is TGTGCCAGCATCTACTCCCGGACAGGGGGCCGGCTCAATGAGCAGTTCTTC.